This TCR beta chain was retrieved from a study of T cells in tuberculosis (dated by TCRdb to about 2018). A note on the overall study: In the study, CD1B tetramers and high-throughput TCR immunosequencing were combined to characterize T cells specific for the mycobacterial lipid antigen glucose monomycolate (GMM). With approximately ten people per group, a South African clinical cohort compared IGRA-negative adolescents, IGRA-positive adolescents with latent tuberculosis, and adults with active tuberculosis. On the study overall, not on this receptor specifically: With the diverse GMM-specific repertoire as input, a classifier achieved 85% to 90% accuracy (AUROC 0.9 to 0.95), whereas GEM motif frequencies as input gave approximately 74% accuracy. Active tuberculosis TCR-alpha repertoires showed smaller mean NN-distances to GMM-specific TCRs than IGRA-negative controls, suggesting clonal expansion of these TCRs. The smaller NN-distances were partly driven by shorter CDR3-alpha lengths in active tuberculosis patients, and the difference for TCR-beta did not reach statistical significance. Clinical samples were selected based on which cryopreserved specimens were available, and the active tuberculosis cases were adults whereas the controls were adolescents.

The immunoSEQ multiplex PCR assay was used to generate TCR libraries, with TCR-beta and/or TCR-alpha/delta assays applied to each sample. The amplified TCR libraries were sequenced using the Illumina high-throughput platform. On the authors' methods: Clustering and dimensionality reduction were performed using pairwise TCRdist distances among GMM-specific receptors from ex vivo sorted or in vitro expanded T cells. Each clinical repertoire was assigned a mean NN-distance score, defined as the average TCRdist to the nearest 10% of tetramer-positive reference sequences. GEM TCR motif frequency was calculated as the fraction of unique TCRs that matched known GEM sequences in V/J usage and CDR3 length. Linear discriminant analysis with leave-one-out cross-validation, implemented in scikit-learn, was used to classify active tuberculosis. Drawn from immuneACCESS, this table holds only the in-frame rearrangements with V and J called that TCRdb kept. Clones are partly lost; checked studies trace under half to an unresolved V gene and leave the rest unexplained. The V and J calls and the clone size are those of that table, but D and trimming were determined from the DNA. For this sample the table gives tens of thousands of clones, of which roughly 92% were detected only once. Together, the top ten hold 15% to 20% of the sample.

For this clone: Its antigen specificity is not known. No quality values exist for individual bases; no much larger clone is one base distant.

At study entry, a tuberculin skin test and the QuantiFERON-TB GOLD In-Tube IGRA were used to screen adolescents for latent tuberculosis infection. Immunosequencing was performed on unsorted cryopreserved PBMC and covered around 91,000 T cells per clinical donor on average. Eleven high schools in the Worcester region of the Western Cape, South Africa, served as enrollment sites for adolescents aged 12 to 18 years. Some 10 adolescents infected with M. tuberculosis and ten uninfected adolescents were chosen and matched for age and sex. PBMC from adolescents were isolated by density centrifugation from freshly drawn heparinized blood and then cryopreserved. The TCR sequence derives from a donor aged 10 to 29 with latent tuberculosis or without tuberculosis infection. Some clones in this sample may be carry-over from other donors' samples. What was sequenced was PBMCs.

The DNA sequence is given as TGTGCCAGCAGATTACAGGACACTGAAGCTTTCTTT. This gives the protein CASRLQDTEAFF. The sequence is built from TRBV6-5 and TRBJ1-1; a tentative D match to TRBD1 spans 5 bases. From the cysteine through the phenylalanine, the CDR3 covers 12 amino acids. Of the read, only the CDR3 DNA is kept; its 36 bases are in frame from base 1. The germline V gene supplies CDR1 MNHEY and CDR2 SVGAGI. V was cut back by 6 bases and J by 3 bases, leaving a gap of 8 bases between them.